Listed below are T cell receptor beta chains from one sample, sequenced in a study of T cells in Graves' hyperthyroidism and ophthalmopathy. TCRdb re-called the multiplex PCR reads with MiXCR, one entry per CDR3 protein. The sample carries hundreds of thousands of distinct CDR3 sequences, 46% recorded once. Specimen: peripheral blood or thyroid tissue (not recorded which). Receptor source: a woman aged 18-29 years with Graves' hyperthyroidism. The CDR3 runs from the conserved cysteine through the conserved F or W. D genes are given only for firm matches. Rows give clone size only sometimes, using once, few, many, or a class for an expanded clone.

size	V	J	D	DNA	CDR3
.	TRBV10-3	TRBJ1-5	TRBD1	TGTGCCAGCAGTCCTGCCAGGGGGCCTAATCAGCCCCAGCATTTT	CASSPARGPNQPQHF
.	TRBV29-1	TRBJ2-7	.	TGCAGCGTTGAAGGGCAGGGTGCCTACGGGCAGTACTTC	CSVEGQGAYGQYF
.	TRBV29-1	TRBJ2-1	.	TGCAGCGTTGGAGAGGGTCACGAGCAGTTCTTC	CSVGEGHEQFF
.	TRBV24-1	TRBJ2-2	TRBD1	TGTGCCACCCCTCCTAGGACAGGGAGCGGGGAGCTGTTTTTT	CATPPRTGSGELFF
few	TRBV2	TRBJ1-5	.	TGTGCCAGCAGTGCGCGGGTCGTAGGCTTACAGAGCAATCAGCCCCAGCATTTT	CASSARVVGLQSNQPQHF
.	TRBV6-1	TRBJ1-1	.	TGTGCCAGCCGCCAAAGGGTAGGGACGAACACTGAAGCTTTCTTT	CASRQRVGTNTEAFF
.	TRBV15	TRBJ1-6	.	TGTGCCACCAGCAGAGATCTAACCCTCCACTTT	CATSRDLTLHF
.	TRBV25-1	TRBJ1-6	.	TGTGCCAGCAGCCAAGATCTAGGTGACAAGAGGAATTCACCCCTCCACTTT	CASSQDLGDKRNSPLHF
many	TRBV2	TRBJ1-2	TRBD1	TGTGCCAGCAGCTCCACAGGGGGCCGACCCAACTATGGCTACACCTTC	CASSSTGGRPNYGYTF
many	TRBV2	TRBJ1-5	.	TGTGCCAGCACAGGGGTTGGACAGCCCCAGCATTTT	CASTGVGQPQHF
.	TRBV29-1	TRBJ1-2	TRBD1	TGCAGCTTGGCCGAGGACAGGTTCTATGGCTACACCTTC	CSLAEDRFYGYTF
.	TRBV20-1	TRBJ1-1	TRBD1	TGCAGTGCTCTGGACAGGGCGACTTTCTTT	CSALDRATFF
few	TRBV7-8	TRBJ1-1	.	TGTGCCAGCAGCTGGGACTACATGAACACTGAAGCTTTCTTT	CASSWDYMNTEAFF
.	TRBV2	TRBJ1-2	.	TGTGCCAGCAGCATAAATATGGACAGTTACTATGGCTACACCTTC	CASSINMDSYYGYTF
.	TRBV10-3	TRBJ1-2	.	TGTGCCATCAGTGAGTCTATCATTTTCTATGGCTACACCTTC	CAISESIIFYGYTF
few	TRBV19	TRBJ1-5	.	TGTGCCAGTACGGCGGGGCAGTGGGTTAGTAATCAGCCCCAGCATTTT	CASTAGQWVSNQPQHF
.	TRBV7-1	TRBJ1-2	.	TGTGCCAGCAGCTCCCCCCGGGCCCAACCATATAACTATGGCTACACCTTC	CASSSPRAQPYNYGYTF
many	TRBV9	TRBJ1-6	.	TGTGCCAGCAGCCCACGGTGGGGTTCACCCCTCCACTTT	CASSPRWGSPLHF
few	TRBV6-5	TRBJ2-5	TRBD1	TGTGCCAGCAGTTCCTACAGGGGGCGAGGAGAGACCCAGTACTTC	CASSSYRGRGETQYF
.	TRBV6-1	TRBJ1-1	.	TGTGCCAGCAGAAATCCTCTCCGGGACAAGAACACTGAAGCTTTCTTT	CASRNPLRDKNTEAFF
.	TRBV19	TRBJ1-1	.	TGTGCCAGTAGGTCGGGGGCCTTCCCGAACACTGAAGCTTTCTTT	CASRSGAFPNTEAFF
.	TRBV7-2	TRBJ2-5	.	TGTGCCAGCAGTTACTACAGGCGAGAGGGCCTCCAAGAGACCCAGTACTTC	CASSYYRREGLQETQYF
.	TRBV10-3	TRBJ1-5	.	TGTGCCAGCAGTCCTCGGGGGCCGGAGCCCCAGCATTTT	CASSPRGPEPQHF
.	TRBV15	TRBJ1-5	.	TGTGCCACCAACAGAGATGTCAGCCACAATCAGCCCCAGCATTTT	CATNRDVSHNQPQHF
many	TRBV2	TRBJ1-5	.	TGTGCCAGCAGCCTCAGACAGGCTATAGGACAGCCCCAGCATTTT	CASSLRQAIGQPQHF
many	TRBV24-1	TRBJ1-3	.	TGTGCCACCAGTGACACGTCCTCTGGAAACACCATATATTTT	CATSDTSSGNTIYF
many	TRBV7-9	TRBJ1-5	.	TGTGCCAGCAGCTTAGAGGCAGGACTCAATCAGCCCCAGCATTTT	CASSLEAGLNQPQHF
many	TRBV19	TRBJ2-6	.	TGTGCCAGTAGTACCCGGGAGTCTGGGGCCAACGTCCTGACTTTC	CASSTRESGANVLTF
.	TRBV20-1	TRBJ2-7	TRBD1	TGCAGTGCAGAGGGACAGGGGGCATTCGAGCAGTACTTC	CSAEGQGAFEQYF
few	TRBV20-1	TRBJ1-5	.	TGCAGTGCGGGATACCATGCCCGGTCCTACAATCAGCCCCAGCATTTT	CSAGYHARSYNQPQHF
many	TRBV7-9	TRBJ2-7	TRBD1	TGTGCCAGCAGCTTACCGGGACAGGAGGACGAGCAGTACTTC	CASSLPGQEDEQYF
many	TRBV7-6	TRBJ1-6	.	TGTGCCAGCAGCTTTGGGCCCAGATCCTATAATTCACCCCTCCACTTT	CASSFGPRSYNSPLHF
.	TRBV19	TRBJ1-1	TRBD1	TGTGCCAGTAGCCTGAGGGACAGGGGAAACACTGAAGCTTTCTTT	CASSLRDRGNTEAFF
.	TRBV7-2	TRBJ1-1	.	TGTGCCAGCAGCGCGACAAGCTTCAGTTCGCCCACTGAAGCTTTCTTT	CASSATSFSSPTEAFF